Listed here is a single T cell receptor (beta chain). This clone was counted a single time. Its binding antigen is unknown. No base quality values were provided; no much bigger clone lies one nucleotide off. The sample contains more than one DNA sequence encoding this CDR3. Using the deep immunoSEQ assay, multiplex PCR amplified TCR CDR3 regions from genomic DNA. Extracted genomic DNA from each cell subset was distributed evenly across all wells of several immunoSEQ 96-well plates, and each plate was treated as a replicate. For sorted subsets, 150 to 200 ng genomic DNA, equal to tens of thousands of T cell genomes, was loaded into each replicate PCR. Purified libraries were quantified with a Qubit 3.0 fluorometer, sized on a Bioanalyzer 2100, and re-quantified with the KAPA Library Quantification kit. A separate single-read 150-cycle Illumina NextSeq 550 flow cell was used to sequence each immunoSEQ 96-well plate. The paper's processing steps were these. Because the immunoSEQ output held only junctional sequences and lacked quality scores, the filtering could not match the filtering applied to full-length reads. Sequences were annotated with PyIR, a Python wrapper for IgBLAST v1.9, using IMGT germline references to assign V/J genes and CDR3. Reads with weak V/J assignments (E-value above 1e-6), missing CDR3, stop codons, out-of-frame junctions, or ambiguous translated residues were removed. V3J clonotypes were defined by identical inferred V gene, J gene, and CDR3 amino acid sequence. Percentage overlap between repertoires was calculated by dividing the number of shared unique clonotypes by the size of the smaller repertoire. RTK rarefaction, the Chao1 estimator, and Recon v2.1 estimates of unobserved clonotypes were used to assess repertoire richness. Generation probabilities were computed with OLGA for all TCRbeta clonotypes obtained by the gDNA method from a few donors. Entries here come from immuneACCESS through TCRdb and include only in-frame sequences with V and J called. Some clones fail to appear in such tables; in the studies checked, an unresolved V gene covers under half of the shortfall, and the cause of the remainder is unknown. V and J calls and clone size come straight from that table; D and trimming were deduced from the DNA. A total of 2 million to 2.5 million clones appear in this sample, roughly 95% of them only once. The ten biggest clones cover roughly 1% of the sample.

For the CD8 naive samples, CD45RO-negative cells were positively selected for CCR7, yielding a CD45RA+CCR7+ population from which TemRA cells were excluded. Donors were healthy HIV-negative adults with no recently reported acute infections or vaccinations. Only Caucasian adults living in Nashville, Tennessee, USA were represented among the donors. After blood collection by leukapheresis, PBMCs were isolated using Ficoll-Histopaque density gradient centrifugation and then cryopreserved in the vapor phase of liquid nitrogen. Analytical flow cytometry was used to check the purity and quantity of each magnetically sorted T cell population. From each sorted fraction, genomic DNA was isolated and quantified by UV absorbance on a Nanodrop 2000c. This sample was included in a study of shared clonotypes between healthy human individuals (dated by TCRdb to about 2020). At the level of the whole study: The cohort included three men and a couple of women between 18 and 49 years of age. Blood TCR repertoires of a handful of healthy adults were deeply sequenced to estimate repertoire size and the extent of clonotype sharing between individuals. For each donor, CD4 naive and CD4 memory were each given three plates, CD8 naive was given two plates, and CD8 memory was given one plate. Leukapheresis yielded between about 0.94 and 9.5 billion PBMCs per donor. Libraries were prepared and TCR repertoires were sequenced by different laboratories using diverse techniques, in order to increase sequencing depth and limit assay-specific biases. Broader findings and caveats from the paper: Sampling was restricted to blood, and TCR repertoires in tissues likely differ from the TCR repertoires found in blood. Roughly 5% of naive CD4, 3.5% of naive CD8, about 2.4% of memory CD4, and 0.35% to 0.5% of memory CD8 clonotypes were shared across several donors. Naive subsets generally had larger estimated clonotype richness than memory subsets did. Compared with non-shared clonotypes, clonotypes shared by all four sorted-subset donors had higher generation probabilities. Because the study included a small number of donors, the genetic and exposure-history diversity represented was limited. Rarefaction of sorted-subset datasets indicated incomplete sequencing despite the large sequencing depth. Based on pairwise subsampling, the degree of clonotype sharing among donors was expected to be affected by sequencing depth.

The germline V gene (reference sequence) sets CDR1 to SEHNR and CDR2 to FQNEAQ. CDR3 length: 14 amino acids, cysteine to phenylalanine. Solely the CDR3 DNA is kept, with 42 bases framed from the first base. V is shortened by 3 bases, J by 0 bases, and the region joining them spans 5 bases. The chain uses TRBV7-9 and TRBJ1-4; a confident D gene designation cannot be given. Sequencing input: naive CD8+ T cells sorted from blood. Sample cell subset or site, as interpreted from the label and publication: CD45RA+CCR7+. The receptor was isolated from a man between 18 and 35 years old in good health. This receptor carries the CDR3 CASSLKTTNEKLFF. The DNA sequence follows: TGTGCCAGCAGCTTGAAGACAACTAATGAAAAACTGTTTTTT.